Shown below are 20 T cell receptor beta chains from a single sample sequenced in a study of cytomegalovirus exposure and HLA in healthy donors. The protocol was immunoSEQ multiplex PCR, while the TCRdb copy is restricted to in-frame clones and leaves out a portion. The profile shows around 120,000 clones, approximately 90% of them singletons. Sequencing was carried out using PBMCs. Receptor source: a young woman in good health and CMV-seronegative.

The chain couples TRBV19 to TRBJ1-2; D gene unclear. Trimming removed 1 base at V and 2 bases at J, with 11 bases between. Per germline, CDR1 LNHDA and CDR2 SQIVND (reference sequence). This CDR3 is 15 amino acids long. The CDR3 nucleotides read TGTGCCAGTAGTATAGCCCCCGGGTCAAACTATGGCTACACCTTC. Translating gives CASSIAPGSNYGYTF.

The chain uses TRBV30 and TRBJ2-1; TRBD2 agrees at 8 bases. The germline V gene has CDR1 GTSNPN and CDR2 SVGIG (reference sequence). The CDR3 runs to 14 residues. V trimming: 0 bases; J trimming: 6 bases; junction bases outside the gene matches: 4. The DNA for the CDR3 is TGTGCCTGGAGTGTGGCTAGCGGGTTCAATGAGCAGTTCTTC. This gives the protein CAWSVASGFNEQFF.

This chain connects TRBV5-1 to TRBJ2-3, with 9 bases identical to TRBD2. The CDR3 extends over 17 amino acids. Looked up from germline, CDR1 is SGHRS and CDR2 is YFSETQ. Trimming removed 4 bases from V and 2 bases from J; junction bases left unmatched: 11. Written as DNA, the CDR3 is TGCGCCAGCAGCCGTGGATCATCTAGCGGGAACACAGATACGCAGTATTTT. Translated, it gives CASSRGSSSGNTDTQYF.

The chain recombines TRBV25-1 with TRBJ1-2; TRBD1 matches 7 bases. CDR1 MGHDK and CDR2 SYGVNS come from the germline V gene. This CDR3 has 13 residues. With V trimmed by 6 bases and J by 8 bases, 9 bases remained unmatched. CDR3 nucleotides: TGTGCCAGCAGGCCGACAGGGTTGTCCGGCTACACCTTC. Its translation is CASRPTGLSGYTF.

The chain employs TRBV10-2 and TRBJ2-1; D remains unclear. CDR3 size: 15 residues. The V gene lost 5 bases and the J gene lost 0 bases, with 11 bases spanning the gap. Germline CDR1 is WSHSY and CDR2 is SAAADI. The chain's CDR3 is CASSPLPYSYNEQFF. The CDR3 DNA follows: TGCGCCAGCAGTCCTCTACCTTACTCCTACAATGAGCAGTTCTTC.

The V call is TRBV19, the J call TRBJ1-1; 9 nucleotides agree with TRBD1. After removal of 5 bases from V and 6 bases from J, the junction contained 7 bases not matched to a gene. The length of the CDR3 is 14 residues. Germline CDR1 and CDR2: LNHDA and SQIVND (reference sequence). CDR3 protein: CASSPGQGIAEAFF. For the CDR3, the DNA is TGTGCCAGTAGTCCAGGACAGGGGATCGCTGAAGCTTTCTTT. Using reference TRBV19 and TRBJ1-1 for the parts outside the CDR3, the full variable domain is DGGITQSPKYLFRKEGQNVTLSCEQNLNHDAMYWYRQDPGQGLRLIYYSQIVNDFQKGDIAEGYSVSREKKESFPLTVTSAQKNPTAFYLCASSPGQGIAEAFFGQGTRLTVV.

A word on this clone: The junction departs from the called germline gene at one end, perhaps through a read error. The sample contains more than one DNA sequence encoding this CDR3. This sequence joins TRBV28 and TRBJ1-4; D unclear. The CDR3 contains 15 residues. From germline, CDR1 is MDHEN and CDR2 SYDVKM. The CDR3 DNA reads as TGTGCCAGCAGTTCCCGGAGGCGAGATAATGAAAAATTGTTTTTT. It is translated as CASSSRRRDNEKLFF.

The chain uses TRBV25-1 and TRBJ2-5; D remains ambiguous. The V end was cut by 5 bases, the J end by 2 bases, with 6 bases between. The germline gives CDR1 MGHDK, CDR2 SYGVNS. The CDR3 spans 12 residues. The CDR3 spells CASSQVQETQYF. The CDR3 region has the DNA TGTGCCAGCAGTCAGGTACAAGAGACCCAGTACTTC.

This clone was counted a few times. V is TRBV27 and J is TRBJ2-4; TRBD1 agrees at 7 bases. Germline V gene data show CDR1 as MNHEY and CDR2 as SMNVEV (reference sequence). The trim removed 0 bases at V and 7 bases at J, leaving 9 bases unmatched. This CDR3 is built from 16 residues. The CDR3 sequence: CASSLSFATGLNIQYF. In nucleotides, the CDR3 is TGTGCCAGCAGTTTATCGTTCGCGACAGGGCTTAACATTCAGTACTTC.

The genes are TRBV7-9 and TRBJ2-5, with TRBD1 identical over 10 bases. CDR1 is SEHNR and CDR2 is FQNEAQ in the germline V gene (reference sequence). There are 16 residues in the CDR3. V gave up 1 base and J gave up 4 bases; unmatched junction bases: 6. CDR3 protein: CASSLVGQGGRETQYF. The CDR3 DNA follows: TGTGCCAGCAGCTTAGTTGGACAGGGGGGGCGAGAGACCCAGTACTTC.

This sequence joins TRBV18 and TRBJ2-5, with 9 bases that match TRBD2. There are 16 residues in the CDR3. Trimming removed 2 bases from V and 7 bases from J; junction bases left unmatched: 11. Germline loops: CDR1 KGHSH, CDR2 LQKENI. CDR3 in amino acids: CASSPRELAGEGTQYF. In DNA form, the CDR3 reads TGTGCCAGCTCACCAAGGGAGTTAGCGGGAGAGGGGACCCAGTACTTC.

The DNA for the CDR3 is TGTGCCAGCAGGAAACCGGGACAGAACACTGAAGCTTTCTTT. Translated, it gives CASRKPGQNTEAFF. J is TRBJ1-1 and V is TRBV11-3, with D perhaps matching TRBD1 (6 bases). Germline values: CDR1 SGHNT, CDR2 YENEEA. V lost 6 bases and J lost 1, with 12 bases in between. There are 14 residues in the CDR3.

The chain links TRBV21-1 to TRBJ1-1; TRBD1 is taken as the D call from the table, unchecked against the DNA. TRBV21-1 is flagged as a pseudogene. The CDR3 totals 21 residues. The CDR3 here is CASSPIADRDRGLFMNTEAFF. The CDR3 region has the DNA TGTGCCAGCAGCCCCATTGCCGACCGGGACAGGGGTTTATTTATGAACACTGAAGCTTTCTTT.

The chain links TRBV6-6 to TRBJ1-1; TRBD1 matches 7 bases. CDR1 is MNHNY and CDR2 is SVGAGI in the germline V gene (reference sequence). The CDR3 has 15 residues. Trimming cost V 6 bases and J 1 base; bases outside gene matches: 8. CDR3 nucleotide sequence: TGTGCCAGCAGGCTCCCGGGACAGAGGAACACTGAAGCTTTCTTT. This codes for CASRLPGQRNTEAFF.

This clone was recorded only once. The chain employs TRBV23-1 and TRBJ2-5, with D possibly being TRBD2 (6 bases). TRBV23-1 is noted as an ORF with a role that remains uncertain. CDR3 length equals 13 residues. The germline V and J ends were trimmed by 6 bases and 2 bases, with 10 bases remaining between them. As DNA, the CDR3 is TGCGCCAGCAGGGGGGAGGCACAAGAGACCCAGTACTTC. This sequence encodes CASRGEAQETQYF.

The rearrangement links TRBV5-4 to TRBJ2-5; 15 nucleotides agree with TRBD2. The germline V gene encodes CDR1 SGHNT and CDR2 YYREEE (reference sequence). The CDR3 runs 16 residues. The V segment lost 8 bases and the J segment 2 bases; nucleotides outside the gene matches: 7. CDR3 sequence: CASTGLAGGRQETQYF. As DNA, the CDR3 is TGTGCCAGTACGGGACTAGCGGGGGGTAGGCAAGAGACCCAGTACTTC.

This chain connects TRBV5-6 to TRBJ2-1; D call uncertain. Trimming cost V 3 bases and J 0 bases, with 10 bases left between them. There are 15 residues in the CDR3. From germline, CDR1 is SGHDT and CDR2 YYEEEE. CDR3 region: CASSSDSYSYNEQFF. DNA of the CDR3: TGTGCCAGCAGCTCTGACTCCTACTCCTACAATGAGCAGTTCTTC.

This clone was seen only once. The chain employs TRBV28 and TRBJ2-7; possible D gene TRBD1, 5 bases. The CDR3 sequence is 14 residues long. The V and J ends lost 7 bases and 4 bases respectively, with 17 bases between them. Germline-derived CDR1 and CDR2 are MDHEN and SYDVKM. This CDR3 reads CASMSPDTGYEQYF. In DNA form, the CDR3 reads TGTGCCAGCATGTCGCCGGACACCGGATACGAGCAGTACTTC.

The genes are TRBV7-3 and TRBJ2-7; D is unclear. Deletions cut 2 bases from V and 0 bases from J, with 11 bases between. The CDR3 runs 15 residues. Germline values: CDR1 SGHTA, CDR2 FQGTGA. In nucleotides, the CDR3 is TGTGCCAGCAGCTTAGCTGCAGGTTTCTCCTACGAGCAGTACTTC. It yields the protein CASSLAAGFSYEQYF.

J is TRBJ1-2 and V is TRBV28, with TRBD1 as a possible D gene (6 bases). The CDR3 spans 14 residues. V lost 6 bases, J lost 5 bases, and 16 bases lay in between. CDR1 and CDR2 (germline): MDHEN, SYDVKM. CDR3 sequence reads: CASSAPTGGYGYTF. CDR3 nucleotide sequence: TGTGCCAGCAGCGCCCCGACAGGCGGATATGGCTACACCTTC.